The 27 T cell receptor beta chains listed next were all sequenced from one sample in a study of blood T cell repertoires in COVID-19. Sequencing used immunoSEQ multiplex PCR; TCRdb keeps in-frame clones, though not all of them. The data contain about 220,000 clones, approximately 80% of them seen just once; the ten biggest clones take up approximately 5%. The sample taken for sequencing was peripheral blood. These receptor sequences come from a woman in her sixties who had recovered from COVID-19.

The V gene is TRBV12-5, the J gene TRBJ2-2; no firm D call. The CDR3 runs 12 residues. Germline loops: CDR1 LGHNT, CDR2 FRNRAP. In DNA, the CDR3 is TGTGCCGCCGGCGGAATCACCGGGGAGCTGTTTTTT. Its protein product is CAAGGITGELFF.

This chain links TRBV6-2 or TRBV6-3 with TRBJ1-2; D possibly corresponds to TRBD1 (5 bases). The CDR3 has 13 residues. Germline CDR1 MNHEY, CDR2 SVGEGT. The V gene lost 3 bases and the J gene lost 8 bases, with 13 bases spanning the gap. The CDR3 protein is CASSYSSGNGYTF. The CDR3 coding sequence is TGTGCCAGCAGTTATTCTTCAGGGAACGGCTACACCTTC.

The chain uses TRBV5-1 and TRBJ1-6; tentatively, D is TRBD1 (5 bases). Trimming cost V 4 bases and J 7 bases, with 15 bases left between them. This CDR3 has 15 amino acids. CDR1 SGHRS and CDR2 YFSETQ come from the germline V gene. CDR3 DNA: TGCGCCAGCAGCGTAGACAGCCGGGCGAATTCACCCCTCCACTTT. Translated, it gives CASSVDSRANSPLHF.

This chain links TRBV4-2 with TRBJ1-5; 7 positions agree with TRBD1. V trimming: 1 base; J trimming: 2 bases; junction bases outside the gene matches: 5. This CDR3 is built from 16 residues. Germline values: CDR1 LGHNA, CDR2 YNFKEQ. The CDR3 reads CASSQAGGRGNQPQHF. DNA of the CDR3: TGTGCCAGCAGCCAAGCAGGGGGAAGGGGCAATCAGCCCCAGCATTTT.

This sequence joins TRBV30 and TRBJ1-4, with D tentatively TRBD1 (6 bases). Germline CDR1 GTSNPN, CDR2 SVGIG (reference sequence). The CDR3 loop spans 14 amino acids. V was clipped by 4 bases and J by 7 bases, with 16 bases between them. CDR3 protein: CAWNIQGGGEKLFF. CDR3 sequence (DNA): TGTGCCTGGAACATACAGGGCGGAGGTGAAAAACTGTTTTTT. The variable domain in full, completed from reference TRBV30 and TRBJ1-4, reads SQTIHQWPATLVQPVGSPLSLECTVEGTSNPNLYWYRQAAGRGLQLLFYSVGIGQISSEVPQNLSASRPQDRQFILSSKKLLLSDSGFYLCAWNIQGGGEKLFFGSGTQLSVL.

In DNA form, the CDR3 reads TGTGCCAGCAGCGGGGGGCAGGGGGTATCACCCCTCCACTTT. Encoded protein: CASSGGQGVSPLHF. The chain uses TRBV9 and TRBJ1-6; TRBD1 matches at 7 bases. The CDR3 runs 14 residues. Germline trimming cut 3 bases from V and 10 bases from J; bases unmatched to any gene: 7. CDR1 and CDR2 (germline): SGDLS, YYNGEE. Based on the CDR3 plus reference TRBV9 and TRBJ1-6, the full variable domain is DSGVTQTPKHLITATGQRVTLRCSPRSGDLSVYWYQQSLDQGLQFLIQYYNGEERAKGNILERFSAQQFPDLHSELNLSSLELGDSALYFCASSGGQGVSPLHFGNGTRLTVT.

This clone came up once. The chain links TRBV20-1 to TRBJ1-5; 8 positions agree with TRBD1. The CDR3 is made up of 17 amino acids. Looked up from germline, CDR1 is DFQATT and CDR2 is SNEGSKA (reference sequence). The V gene end was trimmed by 3 bases and the J gene end by 1 base; junction bases not matched to a gene: 11. CDR3 DNA: TGCAGTGCTAGTAGGACAGGGAGACAATTGAGCAATCAGCCCCAGCATTTT. As protein: CSASRTGRQLSNQPQHF.

The chain recombines TRBV10-3 with TRBJ2-1; 12 nucleotides align to TRBD2. Germline assignment: CDR1 ENHRY and CDR2 SYGVKD. J gave up 5 bases and V 3 bases, and 8 bases lay outside the gene matches. The length of the CDR3 is 17 residues. Written as DNA, the CDR3 is TGTGCCATCAGTGACCCCTCTCTAGCGGGGGGGAACAATGAGCAGTTCTTC. This gives the protein CAISDPSLAGGNNEQFF.

The chain joins TRBV7-2 to TRBJ1-1, with D tentatively TRBD1 (6 bases). The V gene's germline CDR1 is SGHTA and CDR2 FQGNSA. V lost 5 bases to trimming and J lost 2 bases, with 12 bases between them. This CDR3 comprises 14 residues. CDR3: CASSPDRHNTEAFF. CDR3 in DNA: TGTGCCAGCAGCCCCGACAGGCATAACACTGAAGCTTTCTTT.

The CDR3: CASSAMGTAHEQYF. For the CDR3, the DNA is TGTGCCAGCAGTGCCATGGGGACAGCCCACGAGCAGTACTTC. This chain joins TRBV25-1 and TRBJ2-7; 7 bases map to TRBD1. V lost 4 bases, J lost 5 bases, and 8 bases stayed unmatched. The CDR3 sequence is 14 residues long. CDR1 and CDR2 (germline): MGHDK, SYGVNS.

The chain combines TRBV4-3 with TRBJ1-2; possibly TRBD1 for D (5 bases). This CDR3 is built from 17 residues. V lost 7 bases and J 2 bases, leaving 23 bases between the germline ends. CDR1 is LGHNA, CDR2 YSLEER, per germline. This chain's CDR3 is CASIGGQGLNGNYGYTF. Here the CDR3 DNA reads TGCGCCAGCATAGGAGGGCAGGGACTCAACGGGAACTATGGCTACACCTTC.

V is TRBV4-2 and J is TRBJ1-2, with D possibly TRBD1 on 6 matching bases. V lost 3 bases and J lost 8, with 19 bases in between. CDR1 is LGHNA and CDR2 is YNFKEQ in the germline V gene. The CDR3 runs to 15 residues. The CDR3 here is CASSQAAKGELGYTF. The CDR3 DNA follows: TGTGCCAGCAGCCAGGCCGCTAAGGGGGAATTGGGCTACACCTTC.

This clone showed up just once. The chain is built from TRBV2 and TRBJ1-1; 9 nucleotides line up with TRBD1. The length of the CDR3 is 16 residues. J lost 6 bases, V lost 2 bases, and 10 bases had no gene match. Germline V gene data show CDR1 as SNHLY and CDR2 as FYNNEI. Here the CDR3 reads CASSERRWDRAPEAFF. In DNA, the CDR3 is TGTGCCAGCAGTGAACGGCGGTGGGACAGGGCCCCTGAAGCTTTCTTT.

V gene TRBV11-2 combines with J gene TRBJ2-7; possibly TRBD1 for D (5 bases). Trimming shortened V by 5 bases and J by 3 bases, and 11 bases separated the two germline ends. Germline CDR1 SGHAT, CDR2 FQNNGV. The CDR3 sequence is 13 residues long. CDR3 DNA: TGTGCCAGCAGCCCGGACACTTTCTACGAGCAGTACTTC. Its translation is CASSPDTFYEQYF.

V gene TRBV5-4 combines with J gene TRBJ2-2; maybe TRBD2 (7 bases). The V end lost 3 bases, the J end lost 0 bases, and 12 bases lay between the germline ends. Looked up from germline, CDR1 is SGHNT and CDR2 is YYREEE (reference sequence). The CDR3 is made up of 16 amino acids. CDR3 coding DNA: TGTGCCAGCAGCTGGGGGGGCTTATCGAACACCGGGGAGCTGTTTTTT. This translates into CASSWGGLSNTGELFF. Based on the CDR3 plus reference TRBV5-4 and TRBJ2-2, the full variable domain is ETGVTQSPTHLIKTRGQQVTLRCSSQSGHNTVSWYQQALGQGPQFIFQYYREEENGRGNFPPRFSGLQFPNYSSELNVNALELDDSALYLCASSWGGLSNTGELFFGEGSRLTVL.

The V call is TRBV5-5, the J call TRBJ2-3, with TRBD2 matching 8 bases. The length of the CDR3 is 16 residues. The junction had 8 bases not matched to a gene; V was cut back by 0 bases and J by 5 bases. Germline lookup yields CDR1 SGHKS and CDR2 YYEKEE (reference sequence). CDR3 sequence reads: CASSLDAAGARDTQYF. DNA of the CDR3: TGTGCCAGCAGCTTGGACGCAGCGGGGGCACGAGATACGCAGTATTTT. The full variable domain, completed using reference TRBV5-5 and TRBJ2-3, is DAGVTQSPTHLIKTRGQQVTLRCSPISGHKSVSWYQQVLGQGPQFIFQYYEKEERGRGNFPDRFSARQFPNYSSELNVNALLLGDSALYLCASSLDAAGARDTQYFGPGTRLTVL.

The rearrangement joins TRBV7-6 to TRBJ1-6; no clear D. Germline CDR1 and CDR2: SGHVS and FNYEAQ. V lost 5 bases and J lost 10, with 15 bases in between. The CDR3 totals 14 residues. The CDR3 is CASSPTPSGSPLHF. The CDR3 DNA follows: TGTGCCAGCAGCCCAACTCCCAGCGGGTCACCCCTCCACTTT. Complete variable domain (other parts from reference TRBV7-6 and TRBJ1-6): GAGVSQSPRYKVTKRGQDVALRCDPISGHVSLYWYRQALGQGPEFLTYFNYEAQQDKSGLPNDRFSAERPEGSISTLTIQRTEQRDSAMYRCASSPTPSGSPLHFGNGTRLTVT.

The chain has TRBV5-6 and TRBJ2-2; the D gene is possibly TRBD1 (6 bases). This CDR3 has 17 residues. CDR1 is SGHDT, CDR2 YYEEEE, per germline. V was cut by 3 bases and J by 5 bases, with 20 bases left in between. CDR3 residues: CASSSRPSTGWTGELFF. Here the CDR3 DNA reads TGTGCCAGCAGCTCCCGCCCATCGACAGGATGGACCGGGGAGCTGTTTTTT.

This rearrangement joins TRBV6-2 or TRBV6-3 to TRBJ2-1; possible D gene TRBD1, 6 bases. The CDR3 loop spans 15 amino acids. Germline V gives CDR1 MNHEY, CDR2 SVGEGT. V was pared by 5 bases and J by 7 bases, with 18 bases between. The CDR3 sequence: CASSLPGAFGNEQFF. The CDR3 nucleotides are TGTGCCAGCAGTCTCCCAGGGGCCTTCGGGAATGAGCAGTTCTTC.

The chain has TRBV4-3 and TRBJ1-5, with a tentative D call TRBD1 (5 bases). Germline V gene lookup returns CDR1 LGHNA and CDR2 YSLEER. The CDR3 extends over 15 amino acids. V was pared by 1 base and J by 1 base, with 8 bases between. As DNA, the CDR3 is TGCGCCAGCAGCCAAGTCCAGGGAAGCAATCAGCCCCAGCATTTT. Translated: CASSQVQGSNQPQHF.

This clone was picked up a small number of times. V is TRBV5-1 and J is TRBJ1-2, with 12 bases identical to TRBD1. After removal of 5 bases from V and 8 bases from J, the junction contained 10 bases not matched to a gene. This CDR3 is 15 amino acids long. CDR1 is SGHRS and CDR2 is YFSETQ in the germline V gene. In nucleotides, the CDR3 is TGCGCCAGCAGGTCTTCCGGGACAGGGGGCCGGGGCTACACCTTC. Amino acids: CASRSSGTGGRGYTF.

This clone was recorded a few times. In DNA form, the CDR3 reads TGCGCCAGCAGCCAAGATGGAGAGACTTTAGGCTCACCCCTCCACTTT. It is translated as CASSQDGETLGSPLHF. The chain has TRBV4-1 and TRBJ1-6, with D unclear. Trimming removed 0 bases from V and 10 bases from J, with 16 bases in between. CDR1 MGHRA and CDR2 YSYEKL come from the germline V gene. This CDR3 comprises 16 residues.

V usage is TRBV6-2 or TRBV6-3 and J usage is TRBJ1-2, with D possibly matching TRBD1 (6 bases). Trimming removed 5 bases from V and 4 bases from J, with 17 bases in between. This CDR3 spans 15 amino acids. Germline-derived CDR1 and CDR2 are MNHEY and SVGEGT. The CDR3 is CASSPQGLATYGYTF. DNA for the CDR3: TGTGCCAGCAGTCCACAGGGTTTGGCGACCTATGGCTACACCTTC.

This chain links TRBV7-8 with TRBJ1-3, with D possibly matching TRBD1 (5 bases). The CDR3 has 16 amino acids. The germline V and J ends were trimmed by 4 bases and 3 bases, with 16 bases remaining between them. The germline V gene has CDR1 SGHVS and CDR2 FQNEAQ. DNA of the CDR3: TGTGCCAGCAGCTCCAGGGAGGGGCCCTATGGAAACACCATATATTTT. Residues: CASSSREGPYGNTIYF. Using reference TRBV7-8 and TRBJ1-3 for the parts outside the CDR3, the full variable domain is GAGVSQSPRYKVAKRGQDVALRCDPISGHVSLFWYQQALGQGPEFLTYFQNEAQLDKSGLPSDRFFAERPEGSVSTLKIQRTQQEDSAVYLCASSSREGPYGNTIYFGEGSWLTVV.

The chain has TRBV9 and TRBJ2-7; D is uncertain. Germline V gene lookup returns CDR1 SGDLS and CDR2 YYNGEE. Trimming cost V 3 bases and J 5 bases, with 9 bases left between them. There are 12 residues in the CDR3. CDR3 bases: TGTGCCAGCAGCGGTTCGGTGAACGAGCAGTACTTC. Its translation: CASSGSVNEQYF. The entire variable domain, with the rest obtained from reference TRBV9 and TRBJ2-7, is as follows: DSGVTQTPKHLITATGQRVTLRCSPRSGDLSVYWYQQSLDQGLQFLIQYYNGEERAKGNILERFSAQQFPDLHSELNLSSLELGDSALYFCASSGSVNEQYFGPGTRLTVT.

CDR3 bases: TGTGCCAGCAGCCCCCTTGGGACTCGTGACACCGGGGAGCTGTTTTTT. Amino acid sequence: CASSPLGTRDTGELFF. The genes are TRBV7-3 and TRBJ2-2, with a weak D call TRBD2 (6 bases). Looked up from germline, CDR1 is SGHTA and CDR2 is FQGTGA. Trimming left V 5 bases short and J 3 bases short, with 16 bases between. There are 16 residues in the CDR3.

The chain carries TRBV15 and TRBJ1-2; the D gene is possibly TRBD1 (5 bases). V lost 1 base to trimming and J lost 8 bases, with 20 bases between them. The CDR3 sequence is 16 residues long. Germline loops: CDR1 LNHNV, CDR2 YYDKDF (reference sequence). CDR3 DNA sequence: TGTGCCACCAGCAGAGGAACCGGCAGGAGGGACTCCGGCTACACCTTC. Translated: CATSRGTGRRDSGYTF.